This T cell receptor beta chain was captured by sequencing in a study of T cell responses to AZD1222 COVID-19 vaccine. Repertoires were generated with immunoSEQ multiplex PCR, while TCRdb's copy carries only in-frame clones and drops some. This repertoire shows 150,000 to 200,000 clones, around 95% found once; its top ten account for 0.64%. About this clone: Its target is not known.

The CDR3 contains 15 residues. CDR1 is SGHVS, CDR2 FQNEAQ, per germline. V shed 2 bases and J 6 bases; nucleotides not matched to a gene: 6. Study-wide findings and caveats: Baseline serostatus was positive in only a handful of AZD1222 recipients.

This sequence originates from an adult in good health. The specimen comprised peripheral blood, sampled on day 0 of AZD1222 vaccination. The chain links TRBV7-8 to TRBJ2-1; 8 bases are shared with TRBD2. The CDR3 DNA is TGTGCCAGCAGCTTAATAACGGCGGGGGGCAATGAGCAGTTCTTC. As protein: CASSLITAGGNEQFF.